This T cell receptor (beta chain) was recorded in a study of breast tumors, draining lymph nodes, adjacent tissues. Study observations and caveats: Tumor and nontumor repertoires were significantly more similar in luminal-like than in basal-like breast cancer.

Points on this clonotype: Its antigen is unidentified.

The germline V gene has CDR1 PRHDT and CDR2 FYEKMQ (reference sequence). V lost 2 bases, J lost 6 bases, and 14 bases lay in between. This CDR3 contains 15 residues. One entry per CDR3 protein, called by TCRdb with MiXCR from the multiplex PCR reads. The repertoire includes 150,000 to 200,000 distinct CDR3 sequences, about 32% of them detected once, and approximately 4.3% sits in the top ten. Breast cancer patients provided tissue from their axillary draining lymph nodes. The V gene is TRBV13, the J gene TRBJ2-1; no clear D gene. This TCR was sampled from a female donor with breast cancer. Some clones in this sample may be carry-over from other donors' samples. Specimen: axillary lymph node tissue. CDR3 loop: CASSLPGFFGNEQFF. CDR3 DNA sequence: TGTGCCAGCAGCTTACCAGGATTCTTCGGCAATGAGCAGTTCTTC.